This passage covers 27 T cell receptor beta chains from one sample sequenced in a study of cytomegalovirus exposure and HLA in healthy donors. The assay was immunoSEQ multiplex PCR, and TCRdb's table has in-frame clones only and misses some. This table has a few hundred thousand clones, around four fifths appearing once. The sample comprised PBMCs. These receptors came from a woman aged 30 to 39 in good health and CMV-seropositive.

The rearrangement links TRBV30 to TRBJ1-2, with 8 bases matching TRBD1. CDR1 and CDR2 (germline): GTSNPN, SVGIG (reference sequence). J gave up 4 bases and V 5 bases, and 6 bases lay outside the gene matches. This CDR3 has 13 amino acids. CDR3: CAWQTGVGYGYTF. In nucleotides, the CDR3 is TGTGCCTGGCAGACAGGGGTTGGCTATGGCTACACCTTC.

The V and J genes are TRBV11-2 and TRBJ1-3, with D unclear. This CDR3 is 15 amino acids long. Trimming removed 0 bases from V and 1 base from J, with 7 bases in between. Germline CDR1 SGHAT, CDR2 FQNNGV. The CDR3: CASSLETSSGNTIYF. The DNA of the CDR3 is TGTGCCAGCAGCTTAGAGACTTCTTCTGGAAACACCATATATTTT.

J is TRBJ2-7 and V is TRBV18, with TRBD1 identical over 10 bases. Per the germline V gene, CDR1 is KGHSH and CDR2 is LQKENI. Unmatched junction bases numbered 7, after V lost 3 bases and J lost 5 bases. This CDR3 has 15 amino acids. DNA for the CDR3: TGTGCCAGCTCACCGGGATCGACAGGGGGCCACGAGCAGTACTTC. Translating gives CASSPGSTGGHEQYF.

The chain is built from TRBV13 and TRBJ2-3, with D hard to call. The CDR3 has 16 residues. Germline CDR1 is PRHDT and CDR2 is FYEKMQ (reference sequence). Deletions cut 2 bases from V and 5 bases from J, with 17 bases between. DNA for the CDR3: TGTGCCAGCAGCTTACACCCCGGACGGTCAGAAGATACGCAGTATTTT. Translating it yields CASSLHPGRSEDTQYF.

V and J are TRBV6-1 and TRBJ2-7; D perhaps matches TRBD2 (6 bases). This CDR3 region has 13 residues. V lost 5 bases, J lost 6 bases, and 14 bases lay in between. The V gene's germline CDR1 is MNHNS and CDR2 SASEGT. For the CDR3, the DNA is TGTGCCAGCAGTTCACCCCGACTAGGCGAGCAGTACTTC. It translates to CASSSPRLGEQYF.

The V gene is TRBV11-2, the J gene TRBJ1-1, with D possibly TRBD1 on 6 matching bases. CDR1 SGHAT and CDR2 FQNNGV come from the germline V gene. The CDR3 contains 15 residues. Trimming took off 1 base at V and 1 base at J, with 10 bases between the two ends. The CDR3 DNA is TGTGCCAGCAGCTTAGGAGCGGGGGCGAACACTGAAGCTTTCTTT. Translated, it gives CASSLGAGANTEAFF. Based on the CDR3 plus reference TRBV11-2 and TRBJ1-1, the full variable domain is EAGVAQSPRYKIIEKRQSVAFWCNPISGHATLYWYQQILGQGPKLLIQFQNNGVVDDSQLPKDRFSAERLKGVDSTLKIQPAKLEDSAVYLCASSLGAGANTEAFFGQGTRLTVV.

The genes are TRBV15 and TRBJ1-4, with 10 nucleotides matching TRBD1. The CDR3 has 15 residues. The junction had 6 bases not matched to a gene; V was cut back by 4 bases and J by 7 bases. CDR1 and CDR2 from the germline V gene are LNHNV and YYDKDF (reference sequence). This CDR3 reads CATSTRQGASEKLFF. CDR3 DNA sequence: TGTGCCACCAGCACCCGACAGGGGGCCAGTGAAAAACTGTTTTTT.

Here the CDR3 DNA reads TGTGCCAGCAGCCCATCCGGGACAGGGGTTGGCGAGCAGTACTTC. Its protein is CASSPSGTGVGEQYF. The chain joins TRBV7-9 to TRBJ2-7, with TRBD1 identical over 10 bases. The V and J ends lost 5 bases and 6 bases, in that order; junction bases with no gene match: 10. Looked up from germline, CDR1 is SEHNR and CDR2 is FQNEAQ (reference sequence). The CDR3 loop spans 15 amino acids.

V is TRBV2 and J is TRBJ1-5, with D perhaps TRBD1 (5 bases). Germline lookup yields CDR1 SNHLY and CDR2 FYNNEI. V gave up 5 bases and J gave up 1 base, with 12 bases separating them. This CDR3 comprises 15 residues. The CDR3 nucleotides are TGTGCCAGCAGTAGGAGTCGGGGGAGCAATCAGCCCCAGCATTTT. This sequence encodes CASSRSRGSNQPQHF. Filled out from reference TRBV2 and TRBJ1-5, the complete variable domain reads EPEVTQTPSHQVTQMGQEVILRCVPISNHLYFYWYRQILGQKVEFLVSFYNNEISEKSEIFDDQFSVERPDGSNFTLKIRSTKLEDSAMYFCASSRSRGSNQPQHFGDGTRLSIL.

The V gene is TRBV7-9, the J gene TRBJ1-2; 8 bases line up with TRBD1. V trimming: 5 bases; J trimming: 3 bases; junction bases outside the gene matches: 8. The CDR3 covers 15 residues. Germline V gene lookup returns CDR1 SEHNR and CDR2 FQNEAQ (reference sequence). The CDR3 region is CASSAPGGLYYGYTF. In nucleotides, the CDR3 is TGTGCCAGCAGCGCCCCAGGGGGCCTCTACTATGGCTACACCTTC.

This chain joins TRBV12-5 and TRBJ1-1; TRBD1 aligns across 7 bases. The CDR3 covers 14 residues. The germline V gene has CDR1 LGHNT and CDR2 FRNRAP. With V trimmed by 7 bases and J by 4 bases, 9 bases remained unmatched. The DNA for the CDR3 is TGTGCTAGTGCCATCGAACAGGGGTCCACTGAAGCTTTCTTT. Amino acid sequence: CASAIEQGSTEAFF.

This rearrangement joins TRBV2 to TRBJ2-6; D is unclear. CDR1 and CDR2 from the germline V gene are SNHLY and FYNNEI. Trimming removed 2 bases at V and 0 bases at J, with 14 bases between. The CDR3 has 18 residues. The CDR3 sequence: CASSEFPFPISGANVLTF. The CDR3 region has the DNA TGTGCCAGCAGTGAATTTCCCTTTCCGATCTCTGGGGCCAACGTCCTGACTTTC.

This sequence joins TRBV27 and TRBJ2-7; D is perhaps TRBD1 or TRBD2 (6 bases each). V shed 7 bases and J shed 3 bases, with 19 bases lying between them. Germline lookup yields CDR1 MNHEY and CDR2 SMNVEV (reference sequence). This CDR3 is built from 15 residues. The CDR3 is CASTTGAGALYEQYF. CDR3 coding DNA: TGTGCCAGCACGACGGGGGCAGGGGCCCTCTACGAGCAGTACTTC.

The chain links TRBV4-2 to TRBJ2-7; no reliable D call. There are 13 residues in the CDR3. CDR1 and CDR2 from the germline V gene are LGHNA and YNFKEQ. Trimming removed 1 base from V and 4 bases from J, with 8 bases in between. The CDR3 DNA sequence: TGTGCCAGCAGCCAAGGAGGTGGGTACGAGCAGTACTTC. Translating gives CASSQGGGYEQYF.

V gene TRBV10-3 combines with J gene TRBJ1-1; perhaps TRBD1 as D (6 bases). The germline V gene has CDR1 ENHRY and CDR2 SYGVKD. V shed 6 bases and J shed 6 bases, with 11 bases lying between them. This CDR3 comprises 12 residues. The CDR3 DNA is TGTGCCATCAGCCGACAGGAGCCTGAAGCTTTCTTT. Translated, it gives CAISRQEPEAFF.

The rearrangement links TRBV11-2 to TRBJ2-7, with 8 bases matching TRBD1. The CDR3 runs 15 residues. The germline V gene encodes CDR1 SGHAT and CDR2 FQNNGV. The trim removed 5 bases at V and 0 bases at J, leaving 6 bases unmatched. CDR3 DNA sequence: TGTGCCAGCAGCACCGGACAGGGTAGCTCCTACGAGCAGTACTTC. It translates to CASSTGQGSSYEQYF.

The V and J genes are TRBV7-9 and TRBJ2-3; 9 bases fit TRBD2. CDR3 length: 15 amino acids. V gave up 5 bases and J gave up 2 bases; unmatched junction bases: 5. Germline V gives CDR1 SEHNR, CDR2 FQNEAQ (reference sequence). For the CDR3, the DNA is TGTGCCAGCAGCATGACTAGCGGTATCACAGATACGCAGTATTTT. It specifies CASSMTSGITDTQYF.

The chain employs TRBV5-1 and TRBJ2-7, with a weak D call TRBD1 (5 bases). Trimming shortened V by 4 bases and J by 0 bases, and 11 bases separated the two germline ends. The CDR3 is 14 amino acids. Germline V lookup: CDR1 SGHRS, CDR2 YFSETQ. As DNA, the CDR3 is TGCGCCAGCAGCCTGGACATCCTCTCCTACGAGCAGTACTTC. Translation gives CASSLDILSYEQYF. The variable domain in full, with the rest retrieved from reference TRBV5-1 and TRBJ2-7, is KAGVTQTPRYLIKTRGQQVTLSCSPISGHRSVSWYQQTPGQGLQFLFEYFSETQRNKGNFPGRFSGRQFSNSRSEMNVSTLELGDSALYLCASSLDILSYEQYFGPGTRLTVT.

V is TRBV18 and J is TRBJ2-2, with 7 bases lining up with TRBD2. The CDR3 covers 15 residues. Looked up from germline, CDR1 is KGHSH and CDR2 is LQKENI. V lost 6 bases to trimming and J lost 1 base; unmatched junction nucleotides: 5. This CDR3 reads CASSPREGNTGELFF. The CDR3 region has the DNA TGTGCCAGCTCCCCCAGGGAGGGGAACACCGGGGAGCTGTTTTTT.

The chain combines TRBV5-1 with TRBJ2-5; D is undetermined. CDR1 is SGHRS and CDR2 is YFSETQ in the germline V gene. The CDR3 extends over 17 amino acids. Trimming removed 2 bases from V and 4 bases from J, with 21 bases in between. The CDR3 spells CASSFAPTSTCLETQYF. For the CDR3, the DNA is TGCGCCAGCAGCTTTGCGCCCACCTCAACATGTCTAGAGACCCAGTACTTC. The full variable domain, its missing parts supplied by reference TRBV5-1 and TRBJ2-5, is KAGVTQTPRYLIKTRGQQVTLSCSPISGHRSVSWYQQTPGQGLQFLFEYFSETQRNKGNFPGRFSGRQFSNSRSEMNVSTLELGDSALYLCASSFAPTSTCLETQYFGPGTRLLVL.

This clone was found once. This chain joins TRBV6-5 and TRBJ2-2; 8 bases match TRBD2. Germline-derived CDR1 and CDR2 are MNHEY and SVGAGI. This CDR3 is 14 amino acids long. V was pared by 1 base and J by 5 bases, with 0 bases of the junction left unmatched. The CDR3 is CASSYLAGTGELFF. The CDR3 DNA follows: TGTGCCAGCAGTTACTTAGCGGGGACCGGGGAGCTGTTTTTT.

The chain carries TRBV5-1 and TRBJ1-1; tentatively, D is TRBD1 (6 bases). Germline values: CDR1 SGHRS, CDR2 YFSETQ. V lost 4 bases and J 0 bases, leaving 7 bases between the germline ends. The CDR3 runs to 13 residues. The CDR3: CASSTGLNTEAFF. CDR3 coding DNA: TGCGCCAGCAGCACAGGGCTGAACACTGAAGCTTTCTTT.

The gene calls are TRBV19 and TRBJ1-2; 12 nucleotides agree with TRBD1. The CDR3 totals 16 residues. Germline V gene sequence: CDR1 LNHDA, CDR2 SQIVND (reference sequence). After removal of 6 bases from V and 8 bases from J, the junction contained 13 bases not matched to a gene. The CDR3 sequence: CASSTLGRDRGRGYTF. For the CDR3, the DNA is TGTGCCAGTAGCACCCTCGGGCGGGACAGGGGGCGCGGCTACACCTTC.

CDR3 nucleotide sequence: TGTGCCAGCAGTTTATCGGTGCAGTACAGCACAGATACGCAGTATTTT. This sequence encodes CASSLSVQYSTDTQYF. This chain joins TRBV27 and TRBJ2-3; no clear D. V was clipped by 0 bases and J by 0 bases, with 10 bases between them. This CDR3 has 16 residues. CDR1 is MNHEY, CDR2 SMNVEV, per germline (reference sequence).

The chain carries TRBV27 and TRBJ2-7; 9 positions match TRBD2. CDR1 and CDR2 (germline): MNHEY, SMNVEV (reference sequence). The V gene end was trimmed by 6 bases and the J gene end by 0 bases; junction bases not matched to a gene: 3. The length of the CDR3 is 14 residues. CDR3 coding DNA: TGTGCCAGCAGGGCGGGAGGGGTCTCCTACGAGCAGTACTTC. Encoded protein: CASRAGGVSYEQYF.

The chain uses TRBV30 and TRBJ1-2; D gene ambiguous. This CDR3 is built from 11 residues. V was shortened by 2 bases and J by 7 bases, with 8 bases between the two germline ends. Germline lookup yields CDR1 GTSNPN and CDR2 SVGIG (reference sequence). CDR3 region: CAWSSTGGYTF. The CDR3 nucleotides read TGTGCCTGGAGTTCGACGGGTGGCTACACCTTC. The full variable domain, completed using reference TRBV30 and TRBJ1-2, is SQTIHQWPATLVQPVGSPLSLECTVEGTSNPNLYWYRQAAGRGLQLLFYSVGIGQISSEVPQNLSASRPQDRQFILSSKKLLLSDSGFYLCAWSSTGGYTFGSGTRLTVV.

CDR3 nucleotides: TGCGCCAGCAGCTTAGGGCAGAAGAAAGTGGAGACCCAGTACTTC. Its translation: CASSLGQKKVETQYF. This chain uses TRBV5-1 with TRBJ2-5; the D is unclear. The CDR3 loop spans 15 amino acids. Germline CDR1 is SGHRS and CDR2 is YFSETQ. Trimming stripped 2 bases from V and 5 bases from J, with 16 bases between.